The next 23 T cell receptor beta chains were all read from a single sample in a study of blood T cell repertoires in COVID-19. The repertoire was sequenced with immunoSEQ multiplex PCR; TCRdb's copy has only in-frame clones and lacks some. The repertoire has roughly 260,000 clones, about 89% of them found once; the top ten carry about 9.2%. Sequenced sample: peripheral blood. The receptors were sampled from a middle-aged man who had recovered from COVID-19.

This clone has more than one count but fewer than ten. J is TRBJ2-2 and V is TRBV10-2, with TRBD1 as a possible D gene (6 bases). Germline V gene data show CDR1 as WSHSY and CDR2 as SAAADI. Trimming stripped 6 bases from V and 7 bases from J, with 15 bases between. The CDR3 has 14 amino acids. DNA of the CDR3: TGCGCCAGCAGGGAACAGGGCCCGGGCGGGGAGCTGTTTTTT. Protein product: CASREQGPGGELFF.

The V call is TRBV19, the J call TRBJ1-5; D unclear. The length of the CDR3 is 15 residues. V dropped 2 bases and J dropped 1 base, with 9 bases sitting between them. The germline V gene has CDR1 LNHDA and CDR2 SQIVND (reference sequence). CDR3 in amino acids: CASSITARSNQPQHF. The CDR3 bases are TGTGCCAGTAGTATAACCGCCCGGAGCAATCAGCCCCAGCATTTT.

The chain joins TRBV6-6 to TRBJ2-3; tentatively, D is TRBD1 (6 bases). The CDR3 contains 12 residues. Trimming removed 4 bases at V and 6 bases at J, with 8 bases between. CDR1 is MNHNY and CDR2 is SVGAGI in the germline V gene (reference sequence). The CDR3 here is CASSFTGDTQYF. CDR3 nucleotide sequence: TGTGCCAGCAGTTTCACAGGGGATACGCAGTATTTT.

This clone was counted between two and nine times. The chain employs TRBV15 and TRBJ2-1, with 8 bases aligning to TRBD2. V lost 0 bases to trimming and J lost 7 bases; unmatched junction nucleotides: 11. Germline V gene sequence: CDR1 LNHNV, CDR2 YYDKDF (reference sequence). The CDR3 runs 17 residues. The CDR3 here is CATSRELAGFHRNEQFF. The CDR3, as DNA: TGTGCCACCAGCAGAGAGTTAGCGGGGTTCCACCGGAATGAGCAGTTCTTC.

The chain has TRBV2 and TRBJ2-3; TRBD2 matches 8 bases. Germline assignment: CDR1 SNHLY and CDR2 FYNNEI. The J segment lost 2 bases and the V segment lost 0 bases, leaving 4 bases of the junction unmatched. CDR3 size: 16 residues. CDR3 region: CASSEAGREVTDTQYF. The CDR3 DNA follows: TGTGCCAGCAGTGAAGCGGGGCGGGAGGTCACAGATACGCAGTATTTT. Together with reference TRBV2 and TRBJ2-3, the CDR3 gives the full variable domain: EPEVTQTPSHQVTQMGQEVILRCVPISNHLYFYWYRQILGQKVEFLVSFYNNEISEKSEIFDDQFSVERPDGSNFTLKIRSTKLEDSAMYFCASSEAGREVTDTQYFGPGTRLTVL.

This clone was seen only once. The chain employs TRBV7-8 and TRBJ2-7, with 11 bases lining up with TRBD2. The CDR3 consists of 15 residues. With V trimmed by 1 base and J by 3 bases, 2 bases remained unmatched. Germline V CDR1 and CDR2: SGHVS, FQNEAQ. CDR3 DNA sequence: TGTGCCAGCAGCTTAGTGGGGACTAGCGGCTACGAGCAGTACTTC. As protein: CASSLVGTSGYEQYF.

The CDR3 DNA reads TGTGCCAGCAGTTACGGGGCGGGAGTGGGGTACAATGAGCAGTTCTTC. Translating gives CASSYGAGVGYNEQFF. The rearrangement links TRBV6-2 or TRBV6-3 to TRBJ2-1, with 7 bases that match TRBD2. The CDR3 loop spans 16 amino acids. V lost 2 bases to trimming and J lost 4 bases; unmatched junction nucleotides: 8. CDR1 and CDR2 from the germline V gene are MNHEY and SVGEGT.

The gene calls are TRBV3-1 (or the pseudogene TRBV3-2) and TRBJ1-2; D gene ambiguous. Germline V gives CDR1 LGHDT, CDR2 YNNKEL (reference sequence). V was trimmed by 1 base and J by 4 bases, leaving 13 bases between them. CDR3 length equals 15 residues. This CDR3 is CASSQVGELVYGYTF. The CDR3 DNA sequence: TGTGCCAGCAGCCAAGTTGGGGAGTTGGTCTATGGCTACACCTTC.

The rearrangement joins TRBV7-6 to TRBJ1-1, with a weak D call TRBD1 (6 bases). V was clipped by 5 bases and J by 0 bases, with 22 bases between them. From germline, CDR1 is SGHVS and CDR2 FNYEAQ. The CDR3 is made up of 18 amino acids. This CDR3 reads CASSLDPGGPGMNTEAFF. The CDR3 DNA reads as TGTGCCAGCAGCCTTGACCCCGGGGGGCCGGGGATGAACACTGAAGCTTTCTTT.

This clone was counted once. This sequence joins TRBV5-1 and TRBJ2-1, with no clear D. CDR1 is SGHRS, CDR2 YFSETQ, per germline. The CDR3 length is 14 residues. V was pared by 4 bases and J by 2 bases, with 10 bases between. The CDR3 region has the DNA TGCGCCAGCAGCCTAAATGGGCCCTACAATGAGCAGTTCTTC. It codes for CASSLNGPYNEQFF.

The chain combines TRBV6-5 with TRBJ2-7; 12 bases are shared with TRBD2. V dropped 6 bases and J dropped 2; count of bases not matched to a gene: 5. Germline CDR1 reads MNHEY; CDR2 reads SVGAGI. CDR3 length: 15 amino acids. CDR3: CASRMTSGGAYEQYF. The CDR3 nucleotides read TGTGCCAGCAGAATGACTAGCGGGGGCGCCTACGAGCAGTACTTC.

V usage is TRBV9 and J usage is TRBJ2-3; 7 nucleotides match TRBD1. Germline V lookup: CDR1 SGDLS, CDR2 YYNGEE. This CDR3 is built from 18 residues. V was clipped by 0 bases and J by 3 bases; unmatched bases: 13. This CDR3 reads CASSVVMFQGQSTDTQYF. CDR3 coding DNA: TGTGCCAGCAGCGTAGTGATGTTTCAGGGACAGAGTACAGATACGCAGTATTTT.

The J gene is TRBJ1-2, the V gene TRBV6-5; a weak D match, TRBD1 (6 bases). V lost 1 base and J 4 bases, leaving 13 bases between the germline ends. Germline V gene sequence: CDR1 MNHEY, CDR2 SVGAGI. This CDR3 has 15 amino acids. CDR3: CASSYFLQGTYGYTF. The CDR3 DNA is TGTGCCAGCAGTTACTTTCTACAGGGTACCTATGGCTACACCTTC.

The chain recombines TRBV19 with TRBJ1-1; perhaps TRBD1 as D (5 bases). The germline gives CDR1 LNHDA, CDR2 SQIVND (reference sequence). V lost 8 bases to trimming and J lost 2 bases, with 12 bases between them. The length of the CDR3 is 13 residues. CDR3 bases: TGTGCCAGTCAGTCCCAGGGTAACACTGAAGCTTTCTTT. It yields the protein CASQSQGNTEAFF.

The CDR3 reads CASSSHRGPQETQYF. The CDR3 nucleotides are TGTGCCAGCAGCAGCCACAGGGGACCCCAAGAGACCCAGTACTTC. V and J are TRBV6-6 and TRBJ2-5, with TRBD1 matching over 7 bases. The CDR3 runs 15 residues. Germline V lookup: CDR1 MNHNY, CDR2 SVGAGI (reference sequence). J lost 1 base, V lost 6 bases, and 8 bases had no gene match.

This chain joins TRBV5-1 and TRBJ2-3; 9 bases map to TRBD2. This CDR3 is built from 15 residues. J lost 6 bases, V lost 4 bases, and 9 bases had no gene match. Germline V gene lookup returns CDR1 SGHRS and CDR2 YFSETQ. The CDR3 bases are TGCGCCAGCAGCCCGGGACTAGCAACATCTGATACGCAGTATTTT. As protein: CASSPGLATSDTQYF.

This clone has a handful of counts. V usage is TRBV3-1 (or the pseudogene TRBV3-2) and J usage is TRBJ1-5; D unclear. This CDR3 spans 15 amino acids. Germline-derived CDR1 and CDR2 are LGHDT and YNNKEL (reference sequence). V lost 1 base and J 3 bases, leaving 10 bases between the germline ends. CDR3 amino acids: CASSQVRDSNQPQHF. DNA for the CDR3: TGTGCCAGCAGCCAAGTTCGGGATTCCAATCAGCCCCAGCATTTT.

This clone was recorded once. The genes are TRBV15 and TRBJ1-1; no definite D call. Germline V gene lookup returns CDR1 LNHNV and CDR2 YYDKDF (reference sequence). The V gene lost 1 base and the J gene lost 0 bases, with 15 bases spanning the gap. This CDR3 has 17 amino acids. The CDR3 DNA sequence: TGTGCCACCAGCAGAGCCCGGGAGTCCTACATGAACACTGAAGCTTTCTTT. As protein: CATSRARESYMNTEAFF.

The rearrangement joins TRBV4-3 to TRBJ2-1; TRBD2 aligns across 7 bases. The V gene's germline CDR1 is LGHNA and CDR2 YSLEER. This CDR3 has 17 amino acids. V shed 0 bases and J 2 bases; nucleotides not matched to a gene: 7. The CDR3 region is CASSQDLWRGTYNEQFF. The CDR3 coding sequence is TGCGCCAGCAGCCAAGATCTTTGGCGGGGGACCTACAATGAGCAGTTCTTC.

This chain uses TRBV30 with TRBJ2-1, with TRBD2 identical over 9 bases. V shed 8 bases and J 2 bases; nucleotides not matched to a gene: 4. This CDR3 is 13 amino acids long. The germline V gene encodes CDR1 GTSNPN and CDR2 SVGIG (reference sequence). CDR3 nucleotides: TGTGCCCGTTTAGCGGGAGCCTACAATGAGCAGTTCTTC. Its protein is CARLAGAYNEQFF.

The chain links TRBV27 to TRBJ2-3, with D perhaps matching TRBD2 (7 bases). The CDR3 is made up of 15 amino acids. From germline, CDR1 is MNHEY and CDR2 SMNVEV (reference sequence). With 2 bases removed from V and 5 bases from J, the gap between germline ends came to 14 bases. DNA of the CDR3: TGTGCCAGCAGTTTAGTCGGGGGGCCTCTAGATACGCAGTATTTT. The encoded protein is CASSLVGGPLDTQYF.

The chain uses TRBV12-3 or TRBV12-4 and TRBJ2-3; TRBD1 aligns across 7 bases. V was clipped by 9 bases and J by 2 bases; unmatched bases: 5. The CDR3 extends over 13 amino acids. The CDR3 region is CASLQGITDTQYF. Here the CDR3 DNA reads TGTGCCAGTCTACAGGGGATCACAGATACGCAGTATTTT.

The chain uses TRBV6-1 and TRBJ2-1, with a weak D call TRBD2 (5 bases). Trimming took off 0 bases at V and 8 bases at J, with 11 bases between the two ends. This CDR3 has 14 residues. Looked up from germline, CDR1 is MNHNS and CDR2 is SASEGT. The DNA of the CDR3 is TGTGCCAGCAGTGAAGCTACTAGTATCGATGAGCAGTTCTTC. Translating gives CASSEATSIDEQFF.